What follows describes a single T cell receptor beta chain. With 5 bases removed from V and 8 bases from J, the gap between germline ends came to 19 bases. There are 15 residues in the CDR3. The germline V gene has CDR1 SGHTA and CDR2 FQGNSA. Specified treatment: about 20 received Ad26.COV2.S at low or high dose, single or two shots; 5 received placebo; per-sample allocation not given. Repertoires come from day 63 after the first vaccine or placebo injection. These data originate in a study of Ad26.COV2.S vaccination and SARS-CoV-2 variants. As for the study in general: The study gave Ad26.COV2.S intramuscularly, once or twice 56 days apart.

Using immunoSEQ multiplex PCR, the repertoire was profiled, and TCRdb retains in-frame clones only, with some absent. The table includes around 340,000 clones, roughly nine tenths detected once. The TCR sequence derives from a person aged 18-60 years who received the Ad26.COV2.S COVID-19 vaccine or a placebo. The sample consisted of peripheral blood, taken in a trial of Ad26.COV2.S vaccine versus placebo. This sequence joins TRBV7-2 and TRBJ2-1; tentatively, D is TRBD2 (7 bases). CDR3 bases: TGTGCCAGCAGCCAAGGGGGGCGGGAGATCGATGAGCAGTTCTTC. Translated: CASSQGGREIDEQFF.